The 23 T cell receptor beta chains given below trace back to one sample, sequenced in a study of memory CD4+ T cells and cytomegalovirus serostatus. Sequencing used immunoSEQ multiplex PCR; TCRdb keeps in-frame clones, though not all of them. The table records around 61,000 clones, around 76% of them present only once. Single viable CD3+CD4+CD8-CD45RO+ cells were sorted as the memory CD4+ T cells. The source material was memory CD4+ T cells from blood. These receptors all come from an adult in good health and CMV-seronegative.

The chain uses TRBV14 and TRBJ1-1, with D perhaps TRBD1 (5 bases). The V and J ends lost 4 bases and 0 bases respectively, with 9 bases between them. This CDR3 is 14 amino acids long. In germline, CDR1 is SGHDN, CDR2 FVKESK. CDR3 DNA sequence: TGTGCCAGCAGCCCCCCAGGGATGAACACTGAAGCTTTCTTT. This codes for CASSPPGMNTEAFF.

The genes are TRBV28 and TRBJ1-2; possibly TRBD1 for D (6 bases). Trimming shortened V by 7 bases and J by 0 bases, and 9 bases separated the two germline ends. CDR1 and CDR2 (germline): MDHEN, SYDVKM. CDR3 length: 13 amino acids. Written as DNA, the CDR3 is TGTGCCAGCATACAGGGCTCTAACTATGGCTACACCTTC. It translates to CASIQGSNYGYTF.

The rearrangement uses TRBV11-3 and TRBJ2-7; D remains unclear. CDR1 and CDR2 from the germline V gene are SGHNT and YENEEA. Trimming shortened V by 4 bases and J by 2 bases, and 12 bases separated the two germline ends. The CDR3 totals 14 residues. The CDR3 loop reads CASSSGSYPYEQYF. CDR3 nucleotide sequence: TGTGCCAGCAGCTCCGGTTCCTACCCCTACGAGCAGTACTTC. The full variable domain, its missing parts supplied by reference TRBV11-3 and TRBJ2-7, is EAGVVQSPRYKIIEKKQPVAFWCNPISGHNTLYWYLQNLGQGPELLIRYENEEAVDDSQLPKDRFSAERLKGVDSTLKIQPAELGDSAVYLCASSSGSYPYEQYFGPGTRLTVT.

The CDR3 sequence: CAIREGQGDTEAFF. The DNA for the CDR3 is TGTGCCATCAGAGAAGGACAGGGGGACACTGAAGCTTTCTTT. The chain carries TRBV10-3 and TRBJ1-1, with TRBD1 identical over 10 bases. Trimming took 6 bases from V and 3 from J; bases not matched to a gene: 4. This CDR3 spans 14 amino acids. From germline, CDR1 is ENHRY and CDR2 SYGVKD.

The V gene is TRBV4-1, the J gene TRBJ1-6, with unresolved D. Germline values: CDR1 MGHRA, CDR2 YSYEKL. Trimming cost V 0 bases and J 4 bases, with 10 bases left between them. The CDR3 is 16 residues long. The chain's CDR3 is CASSQDQWQYNSPLHF. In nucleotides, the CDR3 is TGCGCCAGCAGCCAAGATCAGTGGCAGTATAATTCACCCCTCCACTTT.

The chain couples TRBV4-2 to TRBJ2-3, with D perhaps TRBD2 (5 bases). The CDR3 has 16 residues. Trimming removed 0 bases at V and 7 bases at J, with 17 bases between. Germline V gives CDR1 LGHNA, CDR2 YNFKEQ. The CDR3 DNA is TGTGCCAGCAGCCAAGAACCTGCGTCCGGGGTAAATACGCAGTATTTT. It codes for CASSQEPASGVNTQYF.

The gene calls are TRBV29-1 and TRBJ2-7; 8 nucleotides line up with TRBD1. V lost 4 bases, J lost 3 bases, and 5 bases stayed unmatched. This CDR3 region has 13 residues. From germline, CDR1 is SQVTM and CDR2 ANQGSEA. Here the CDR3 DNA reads TGCAGCGTTGGGGTTGACAGGGGCTACGAGCAGTACTTC. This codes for CSVGVDRGYEQYF.

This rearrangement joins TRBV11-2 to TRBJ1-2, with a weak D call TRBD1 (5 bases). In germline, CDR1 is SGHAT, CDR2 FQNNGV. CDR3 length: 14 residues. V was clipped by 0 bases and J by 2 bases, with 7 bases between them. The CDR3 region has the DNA TGTGCCAGCAGCTTAGAGGCAGGGAACTATGGCTACACCTTC. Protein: CASSLEAGNYGYTF.

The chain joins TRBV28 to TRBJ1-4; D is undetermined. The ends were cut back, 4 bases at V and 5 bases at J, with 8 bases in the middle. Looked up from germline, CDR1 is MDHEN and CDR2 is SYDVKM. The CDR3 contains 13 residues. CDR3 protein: CASSSSGNEKLFF. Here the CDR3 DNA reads TGTGCCAGCAGTTCCAGTGGGAATGAAAAACTGTTTTTT. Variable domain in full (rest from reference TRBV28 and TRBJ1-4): DVKVTQSSRYLVKRTGEKVFLECVQDMDHENMFWYRQDPGLGLRLIYFSYDVKMKEKGDIPEGYSVSREKKERFSLILESASTNQTSMYLCASSSSGNEKLFFGSGTQLSVL.

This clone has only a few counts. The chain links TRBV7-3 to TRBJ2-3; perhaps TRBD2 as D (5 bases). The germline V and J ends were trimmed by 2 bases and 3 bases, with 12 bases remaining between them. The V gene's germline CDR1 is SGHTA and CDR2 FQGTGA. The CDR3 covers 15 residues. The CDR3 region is CASSLSVSGTDTQYF. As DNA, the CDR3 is TGTGCCAGCAGCTTATCGGTCTCGGGGACAGATACGCAGTATTTT.

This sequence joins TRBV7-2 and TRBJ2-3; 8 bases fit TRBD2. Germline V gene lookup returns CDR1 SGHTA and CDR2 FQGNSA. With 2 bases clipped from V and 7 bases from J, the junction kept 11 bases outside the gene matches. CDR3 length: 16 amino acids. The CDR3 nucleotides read TGTGCCAGCAGCTTACACCCGAGCGGGGGCCCAAATACGCAGTATTTT. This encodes CASSLHPSGGPNTQYF.

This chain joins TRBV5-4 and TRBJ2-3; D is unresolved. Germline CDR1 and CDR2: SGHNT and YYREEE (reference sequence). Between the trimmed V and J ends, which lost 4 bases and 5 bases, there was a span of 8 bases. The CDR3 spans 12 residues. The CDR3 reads CASSPPGDTQYF. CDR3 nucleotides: TGTGCCAGCAGCCCCCCAGGAGATACGCAGTATTTT.

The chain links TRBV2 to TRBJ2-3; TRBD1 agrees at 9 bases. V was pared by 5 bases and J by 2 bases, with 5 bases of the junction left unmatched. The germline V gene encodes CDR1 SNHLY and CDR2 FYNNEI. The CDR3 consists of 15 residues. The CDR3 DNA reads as TGTGCCAGCAGTTTTGGGACAGGGTTCACAGATACGCAGTATTTT. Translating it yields CASSFGTGFTDTQYF.

The CDR3 sequence is CASSRGGTGSYEQYF. In DNA form, the CDR3 reads TGTGCCAGCAGCCGCGGCGGGACAGGGTCCTACGAGCAGTACTTC. The rearrangement links TRBV7-3 to TRBJ2-7; 9 nucleotides align to TRBD1. CDR1 and CDR2 from the germline V gene are SGHTA and FQGTGA. CDR3 length: 15 amino acids. The ends lost 5 bases at V and 1 base at J; junction bases unmatched: 6. Based on the CDR3 plus reference TRBV7-3 and TRBJ2-7, the full variable domain is GAGVSQTPSNKVTEKGKYVELRCDPISGHTALYWYRQSLGQGPEFLIYFQGTGAADDSGLPNDRFFAVRPEGSVSTLKIQRTERGDSAVYLCASSRGGTGSYEQYFGPGTRLTVT.

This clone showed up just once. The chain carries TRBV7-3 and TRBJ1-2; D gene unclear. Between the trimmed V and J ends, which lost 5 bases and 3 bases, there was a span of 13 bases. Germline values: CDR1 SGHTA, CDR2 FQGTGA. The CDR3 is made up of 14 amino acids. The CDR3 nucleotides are TGTGCCAGCAGCCTAGGCCAGGCCCACTATGGCTACACCTTC. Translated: CASSLGQAHYGYTF.

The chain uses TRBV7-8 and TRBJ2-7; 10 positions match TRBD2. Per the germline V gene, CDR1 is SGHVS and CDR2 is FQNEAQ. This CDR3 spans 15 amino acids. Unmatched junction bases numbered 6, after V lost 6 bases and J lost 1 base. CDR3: CASSLSGGRSYEQYF. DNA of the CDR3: TGTGCCAGCAGTCTTAGCGGGGGGCGATCCTACGAGCAGTACTTC.

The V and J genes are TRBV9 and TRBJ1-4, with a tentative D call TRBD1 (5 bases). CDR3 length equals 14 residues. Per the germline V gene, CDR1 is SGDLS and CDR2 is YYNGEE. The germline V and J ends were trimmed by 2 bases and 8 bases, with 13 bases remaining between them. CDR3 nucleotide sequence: TGTGCCAGCAGCGTCGGGACCCCAGGGGAAAAACTGTTTTTT. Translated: CASSVGTPGEKLFF.

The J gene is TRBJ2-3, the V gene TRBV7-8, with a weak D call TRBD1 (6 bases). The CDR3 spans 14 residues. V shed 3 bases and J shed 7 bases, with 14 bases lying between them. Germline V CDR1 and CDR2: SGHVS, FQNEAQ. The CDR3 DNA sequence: TGTGCCAGCAGCTTGCCTTACCAGGGGAATACGCAGTATTTT. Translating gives CASSLPYQGNTQYF. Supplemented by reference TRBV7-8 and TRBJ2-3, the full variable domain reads GAGVSQSPRYKVAKRGQDVALRCDPISGHVSLFWYQQALGQGPEFLTYFQNEAQLDKSGLPSDRFFAERPEGSVSTLKIQRTQQEDSAVYLCASSLPYQGNTQYFGPGTRLTVL.

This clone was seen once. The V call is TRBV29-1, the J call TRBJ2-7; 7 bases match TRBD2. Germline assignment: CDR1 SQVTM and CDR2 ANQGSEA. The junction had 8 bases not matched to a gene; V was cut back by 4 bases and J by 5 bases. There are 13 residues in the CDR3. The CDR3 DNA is TGCAGCGTTGGGGCCCCCGGGGGGAACGAGCAGTACTTC. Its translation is CSVGAPGGNEQYF.

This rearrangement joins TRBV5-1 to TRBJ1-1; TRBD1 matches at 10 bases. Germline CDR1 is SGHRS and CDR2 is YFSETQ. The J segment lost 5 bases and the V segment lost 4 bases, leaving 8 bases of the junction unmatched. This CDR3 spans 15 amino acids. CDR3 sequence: CASSQGPDRGTEAFF. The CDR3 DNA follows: TGCGCCAGCAGCCAGGGCCCGGACAGGGGGACTGAAGCTTTCTTT.

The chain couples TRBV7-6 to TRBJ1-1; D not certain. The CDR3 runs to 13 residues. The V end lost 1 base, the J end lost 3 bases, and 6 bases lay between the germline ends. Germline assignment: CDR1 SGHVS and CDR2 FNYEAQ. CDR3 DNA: TGTGCCAGCAGCTTAGTCGCTTACACTGAAGCTTTCTTT. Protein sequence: CASSLVAYTEAFF.

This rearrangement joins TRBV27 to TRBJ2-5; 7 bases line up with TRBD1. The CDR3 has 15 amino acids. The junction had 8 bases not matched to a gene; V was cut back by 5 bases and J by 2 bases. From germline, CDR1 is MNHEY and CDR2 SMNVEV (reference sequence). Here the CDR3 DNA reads TGTGCCAGCAGTCCACCGGGACAGCTACAAGAGACCCAGTACTTC. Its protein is CASSPPGQLQETQYF.

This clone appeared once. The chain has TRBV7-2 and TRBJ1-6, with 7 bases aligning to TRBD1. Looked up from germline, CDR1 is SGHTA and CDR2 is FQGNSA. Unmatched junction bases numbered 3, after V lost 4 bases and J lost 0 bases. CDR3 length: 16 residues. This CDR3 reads CASSSTGASYNSPLHF. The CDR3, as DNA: TGTGCCAGCAGCTCCACAGGGGCCTCCTATAATTCACCCCTCCACTTT.